The next 24 T cell receptor beta chains were all read from a single sample in a study of blood T cell repertoires in COVID-19. TCRdb keeps only in-frame clones here, not all; method: immunoSEQ multiplex PCR. This table has 140,000 to 150,000 clones, 87% appearing once. Material for sequencing was peripheral blood. The receptors derive from a man in his fifties who had recovered from COVID-19.

CDR3 sequence: CASSLKVQGEVSYEQYF. In nucleotides, the CDR3 is TGTGCCAGCAGCTTAAAAGTCCAGGGGGAAGTGTCCTACGAGCAGTACTTC. This chain uses TRBV7-8 with TRBJ2-7; 7 bases fit TRBD1. Germline assignment: CDR1 SGHVS and CDR2 FQNEAQ. V was pared by 2 bases and J by 1 base, with 11 bases of the junction left unmatched. CDR3 length equals 17 residues.

The chain couples TRBV14 to TRBJ2-2; D may be TRBD1 (5 bases). This CDR3 has 13 residues. The germline gives CDR1 SGHDN, CDR2 FVKESK. V lost 6 bases to trimming and J lost 4 bases, with 9 bases between them. The CDR3 region is CASSRQITGELFF. The CDR3 DNA follows: TGTGCCAGCAGTAGACAGATCACCGGGGAGCTGTTTTTT.

This clone appeared once. V and J are TRBV27 and TRBJ1-4; 9 nucleotides match TRBD1. The CDR3 runs to 17 residues. Germline V gene sequence: CDR1 MNHEY, CDR2 SMNVEV (reference sequence). Trimming took 3 bases from V and 8 from J; bases not matched to a gene: 13. The chain's CDR3 is CASSFLPGQGIREKLFF. For the CDR3, the DNA is TGTGCCAGCAGTTTTCTCCCGGGACAGGGTATTAGGGAAAAACTGTTTTTT.

This clone appeared once. The DNA for the CDR3 is TGCGCCAGCAGCCAAGATATGGAGCTAGTTGGCTCCTACGAGCAGTACTTC. Translated, it gives CASSQDMELVGSYEQYF. The V call is TRBV4-3, the J call TRBJ2-7, with unresolved D. Germline V gene sequence: CDR1 LGHNA, CDR2 YSLEER. V lost 0 bases and J 0 bases, leaving 15 bases between the germline ends. The CDR3 has 17 residues.

Only one count was recorded for this clone. V is TRBV7-3 and J is TRBJ2-3; D may be TRBD1 (5 bases). Trimming left V 2 bases short and J 4 bases short, with 13 bases between. The CDR3 totals 15 residues. Germline assignment: CDR1 SGHTA and CDR2 FQGTGA. This chain's CDR3 is CASSLDSLGADTQYF. The CDR3 nucleotides are TGTGCCAGCAGCTTAGACAGTCTTGGGGCAGATACGCAGTATTTT.

The chain is built from TRBV6-5 and TRBJ1-2, with D possibly TRBD1 on 6 matching bases. This CDR3 contains 15 residues. CDR1 is MNHEY, CDR2 SVGAGI, per germline. The V gene lost 5 bases and the J gene lost 1 base, with 14 bases spanning the gap. The CDR3 loop reads CASSHHRTDNYGYTF. For the CDR3, the DNA is TGTGCCAGCAGTCACCATAGGACAGATAACTATGGCTACACCTTC.

The chain recombines TRBV12-5 with TRBJ2-1; TRBD1 is a possible D gene (6 bases). The CDR3 extends over 14 amino acids. Germline CDR1 LGHNT, CDR2 FRNRAP. V lost 1 base and J 9 bases, leaving 13 bases between the germline ends. The CDR3, as DNA: TGTGCTAGTGGTTTGGGCAGGGGCAGTGGTGAGCAGTTCTTC. Its protein product is CASGLGRGSGEQFF.

The chain is built from TRBV7-9 and TRBJ1-2, with D maybe TRBD1 (6 bases). Germline CDR1 reads SEHNR; CDR2 reads FQNEAQ (reference sequence). Trimming removed 7 bases from V and 6 bases from J, with 18 bases in between. This CDR3 has 14 amino acids. CDR3 coding DNA: TGTGCCAGCAAGGGGGACACCGAACTCCATGGCTACACCTTC. Encoded protein: CASKGDTELHGYTF.

The V call is TRBV6-5, the J call TRBJ2-7; 7 nucleotides agree with TRBD1. CDR1 and CDR2 from the germline V gene are MNHEY and SVGAGI. The CDR3 length is 14 residues. The V segment lost 7 bases and the J segment 0 bases; nucleotides outside the gene matches: 6. CDR3 nucleotides: TGTGCCAGCACCGACAGGGTCGTCTCCTACGAGCAGTACTTC. It codes for CASTDRVVSYEQYF.

The rearrangement links TRBV6-5 to TRBJ1-6; the D is unclear. This CDR3 is 14 amino acids long. The V gene lost 2 bases and the J gene lost 9 bases, with 11 bases spanning the gap. CDR1 is MNHEY, CDR2 SVGAGI, per germline. CDR3 bases: TGTGCCAGCAGTTACCGAGGGAGCTTTTCACCCCTCCACTTT. Protein: CASSYRGSFSPLHF.

CDR3 region: CASSLGSGQGRGQPQHF. As DNA, the CDR3 is TGTGCCAGCAGCTTAGGGTCGGGACAGGGGAGGGGTCAGCCCCAGCATTTT. The chain carries TRBV11-2 and TRBJ1-5, with 10 bases that match TRBD1. The V segment lost 1 base and the J segment 6 bases; nucleotides outside the gene matches: 9. CDR1 and CDR2 (germline): SGHAT, FQNNGV. The CDR3 length is 17 residues.

The chain couples TRBV7-2 to TRBJ2-1; D is unclear. V gave up 1 base and J gave up 2 bases, with 6 bases separating them. From germline, CDR1 is SGHTA and CDR2 FQGNSA. The CDR3 spans 14 residues. The CDR3 here is CASSLDGAYNEQFF. Written as DNA, the CDR3 is TGTGCCAGCAGCTTAGACGGAGCCTACAATGAGCAGTTCTTC. Together with reference TRBV7-2 and TRBJ2-1, the CDR3 gives the full variable domain: GAGVSQSPSNKVTEKGKDVELRCDPISGHTALYWYRQSLGQGLEFLIYFQGNSAPDKSGLPSDRFSAERTGGSVSTLTIQRTQQEDSAVYLCASSLDGAYNEQFFGPGTRLTVL.

The genes are TRBV5-1 and TRBJ2-1, with 10 bases identical to TRBD1. J lost 2 bases, V lost 0 bases, and 5 bases had no gene match. The CDR3 spans 17 residues. Germline V gene lookup returns CDR1 SGHRS and CDR2 YFSETQ. CDR3 nucleotide sequence: TGCGCCAGCAGCTTGGCCCTCGGGACAGGGGCCTACAATGAGCAGTTCTTC. It specifies CASSLALGTGAYNEQFF.

This clone has only a few counts. V usage is TRBV7-2 and J usage is TRBJ2-1; 8 bases map to TRBD2. V lost 7 bases, J lost 4 bases, and 9 bases stayed unmatched. Germline V gives CDR1 SGHTA, CDR2 FQGNSA. This CDR3 has 15 amino acids. The CDR3 DNA sequence: TGTGCCAGCAACACCTTGGCGGGGGGTTACAATGAGCAGTTCTTC. This translates into CASNTLAGGYNEQFF.

This chain links TRBV27 with TRBJ2-5, with 12 bases identical to TRBD2. J lost 5 bases, V lost 3 bases, and 16 bases had no gene match. The germline V gene encodes CDR1 MNHEY and CDR2 SMNVEV (reference sequence). The CDR3 covers 19 residues. The CDR3 loop is CASSFIRTSGVYSGETQYF. Written as DNA, the CDR3 is TGTGCCAGCAGTTTTATTAGGACTAGCGGGGTTTATTCCGGGGAGACCCAGTACTTC.

The chain recombines TRBV9 with TRBJ2-7, with D tentatively TRBD2 (5 bases). The germline V and J ends were trimmed by 0 bases and 3 bases, with 13 bases remaining between them. This CDR3 is built from 15 residues. The germline CDR1 and CDR2 sequences are SGDLS and YYNGEE. CDR3 protein: CASSVGPGSSYEQYF. The CDR3 bases are TGTGCCAGCAGCGTAGGACCGGGATCAAGCTACGAGCAGTACTTC.

J is TRBJ1-2 and V is TRBV3-1 (or the pseudogene TRBV3-2); 9 bases line up with TRBD1. CDR1 is LGHDT and CDR2 is YNNKEL in the germline V gene (reference sequence). The ends lost 0 bases at V and 5 bases at J; junction bases unmatched: 4. There are 15 residues in the CDR3. The CDR3 DNA reads TGTGCCAGCAGCCAAGAACAGGGGGCAGGGTATGGCTACACCTTC. Protein sequence: CASSQEQGAGYGYTF.

This clone has a count of ten or more. This chain links TRBV19 with TRBJ2-7; 8 bases fit TRBD1. The CDR3 sequence is 14 residues long. V trimming: 1 base; J trimming: 3 bases; junction bases outside the gene matches: 2. In germline, CDR1 is LNHDA, CDR2 SQIVND (reference sequence). In nucleotides, the CDR3 is TGTGCCAGTAGTATAGCCGACAGGGGCTACGAGCAGTACTTC. It specifies CASSIADRGYEQYF.

V is TRBV9 and J is TRBJ1-4, with D possibly TRBD1 on 6 matching bases. This CDR3 comprises 14 residues. V lost 4 bases and J 6 bases, leaving 13 bases between the germline ends. Germline values: CDR1 SGDLS, CDR2 YYNGEE. CDR3 nucleotide sequence: TGTGCCAGCAGCCAGGACAGTACATATGAAAAACTGTTTTTT. This gives the protein CASSQDSTYEKLFF.

J is TRBJ2-7 and V is TRBV7-2, with TRBD2 matching over 7 bases. This CDR3 is 18 amino acids long. Germline CDR1 is SGHTA and CDR2 is FQGNSA. V was clipped by 5 bases and J by 2 bases; unmatched bases: 18. The CDR3 reads CASSLSHGLAGDTYEQYF. The CDR3 DNA follows: TGTGCCAGCAGCCTATCCCACGGGCTGGCGGGGGATACCTACGAGCAGTACTTC.

This clone was seen a single time. The rearrangement uses TRBV19 and TRBJ2-3; a weak D match, TRBD2 (6 bases). V dropped 5 bases and J dropped 4 bases, with 16 bases sitting between them. Germline V gene lookup returns CDR1 LNHDA and CDR2 SQIVND (reference sequence). This CDR3 is built from 15 residues. The CDR3 nucleotides read TGTGCCAGTAGTCCGACTAGATACGGGTCAGATACGCAGTATTTT. Protein: CASSPTRYGSDTQYF.

V gene TRBV15 combines with J gene TRBJ1-5; no reliable D call. The CDR3 covers 17 residues. Trimming took 5 bases from V and 0 from J, leaving 17 bases between them. CDR1 and CDR2 from the germline V gene are LNHNV and YYDKDF (reference sequence). CDR3 in DNA: TGTGCCACCAGCCAGGCCCAAACGGCCCGTAGCAATCAGCCCCAGCATTTT. The encoded protein is CATSQAQTARSNQPQHF.

The V call is TRBV11-2, the J call TRBJ1-1, with D unclear. Trimming took off 1 base at V and 7 bases at J, with 10 bases between the two ends. CDR1 and CDR2 from the germline V gene are SGHAT and FQNNGV. The CDR3 has 13 amino acids. This CDR3 reads CASSLGTASEAFF. The CDR3 DNA is TGTGCCAGCAGCTTAGGTACAGCAAGTGAAGCTTTCTTT.

The chain has TRBV4-1 and TRBJ2-7; 7 nucleotides match TRBD1. CDR3 length equals 14 residues. Germline trimming cut 1 base from V and 3 bases from J; bases unmatched to any gene: 3. CDR1 and CDR2 from the germline V gene are MGHRA and YSYEKL. The CDR3 reads CASSQGRGLYEQYF. DNA of the CDR3: TGCGCCAGCAGCCAAGGAAGGGGGCTCTACGAGCAGTACTTC.